The 27 T cell receptor beta chains listed next were all sequenced from one sample in a study of blood T cells in healthy people across ages. Sample-barcoded 5' priming and a J-beta primer mix drove a second PCR of 7 to 11 cycles. TCRdb reprocessed the 5' RACE reads with MiXCR, giving one entry per CDR3 protein. This repertoire shows roughly 1.5 million distinct CDR3 sequences, 40% to 45% found once; its top ten account for 4%. The sample consisted of blood. These receptor sequences come from a woman between 18 and 29 years old in good health.

The chain is built from TRBV4-3 and TRBJ2-4; tentatively, D is TRBD2 (5 bases). The assigned J gene may be wrong: the sequence end matches TRBJ2-5 better. This CDR3 region has 15 residues. In germline, CDR1 is LGHNA, CDR2 YSLEER. The CDR3 nucleotides are TGCGCCAGCAGCCAAGATCGGGGAACCAGGGAGACCCAGTACTTC. Its protein is CASSQDRGTRETQYF.

Of note for this clonotype: This could be a read error, since a much larger clone is one nucleotide away. The V gene is TRBV2, the J gene TRBJ2-1; 7 bases match TRBD1. The CDR3 length is 13 residues. Germline values: CDR1 SNHLY, CDR2 FYNNEI. The CDR3 spells CASKGGSYNGQFF. CDR3 in DNA: TGTGCCAGCAAAGGGGGCTCCTACAATGGGCAGTTCTTC.

The chain joins TRBV15 to TRBJ1-2; D not certain. Trimming stripped 3 bases from V and 1 base from J, with 6 bases between. The CDR3 sequence is 13 residues long. CDR1 and CDR2 (germline): LNHNV, YYDKDF (reference sequence). CDR3: CATSRENNYGYTF. Here the CDR3 DNA reads TGTGCCACCAGCAGGGAGAATAACTATGGCTACACCTTC.

This sequence joins TRBV4-1 and TRBJ1-4; unclear D gene. The CDR3 spans 19 residues. With 3 bases removed from V and 4 bases from J, the gap between germline ends came to 24 bases. Germline V CDR1 and CDR2: MGHRA, YSYEKL. CDR3 nucleotide sequence: TGCGCCAGCAGCCACGCTTCAGACCTGACTGACCGCATTAATGAAAAACTGTTTTTT. Translation gives CASSHASDLTDRINEKLFF.

V is TRBV5-1 and J is TRBJ2-7; D is uncertain. Trimming shortened V by 1 base and J by 4 bases, and 18 bases separated the two germline ends. The CDR3 extends over 16 amino acids. Germline assignment: CDR1 SGHRS and CDR2 YFSETQ. The CDR3 sequence: CASSLRRSSSGYEQYF. The CDR3 DNA reads TGCGCCAGCAGCTTGCGGCGATCCAGCAGTGGGTACGAGCAGTACTTC.

This chain uses TRBV7-9 with TRBJ1-5; D is undetermined. Per the germline V gene, CDR1 is SEHNR and CDR2 is FQNEAQ (reference sequence). V shed 4 bases and J shed 4 bases, with 8 bases lying between them. This CDR3 is 13 amino acids long. The CDR3 DNA sequence: TGTGCCAGCAGCTCTAATACTAATCAGCCCCAGCATTTT. Translation: CASSSNTNQPQHF.

Points on this clonotype: A much bigger clone sits one base away, suggesting this may be a read error. The CDR3 region is CTSSLQGNNSPLHF. CDR3 in DNA: TGTACCAGCAGCCTACAGGGAAACAATTCACCCCTCCACTTT. This chain links TRBV7-2 with TRBJ1-6; the D gene is possibly TRBD1 (6 bases). V dropped 5 bases and J dropped 7 bases, with 12 bases sitting between them. Germline-derived CDR1 and CDR2 are SGHTA and FQGNSA. CDR3 length: 14 residues.

The rearrangement links TRBV10-3 to TRBJ1-6; D ambiguous. There are 14 residues in the CDR3. CDR1 and CDR2 from the germline V gene are ENHRY and SYGVKD. Trimming removed 1 base at V and 6 bases at J, with 7 bases between. This CDR3 is CAISELAVNSPLHF. The CDR3 coding sequence is TGTGCCATCAGTGAGTTGGCAGTTAATTCACCCCTCCACTTT.

A remark on this clonotype: The limits of the CDR3 on the DNA are not certain, so only TCRdb's listed CDR3 is given. The chain combines TRBV19 with TRBJ2-3; the table's D call, TRBD1, was not checked against the DNA. The germline V gene has CDR1 LNHDA and CDR2 SQIVND (reference sequence). Inclusive of both ends, the CDR3 amounts to 15 amino acids. The CDR3 spells CASSIWTRLEDTQYF.

In the case of this clonotype: A read error may account for a junction end that differs from germline. The CDR3: CASSFRYGSSTDAQYF. The CDR3 DNA sequence: TGCGCCAGCAGCTTTCGGTACGGCTCCAGCACAGATGCGCAGTATTTT. The chain recombines TRBV5-1 with TRBJ2-3; D not resolved. Germline CDR1 is SGHRS and CDR2 is YFSETQ. The CDR3 is 16 residues long.

The chain combines TRBV28 with TRBJ2-7; D unresolved. The CDR3 sequence is 14 residues long. The germline V gene has CDR1 MDHEN and CDR2 SYDVKM. V gave up 3 bases and J gave up 12 bases, with 21 bases separating them. The CDR3 DNA reads TGTGCCAGCAGTTTTCACGACTGGAAAGAGACCCGGTACTTC. It translates to CASSFHDWKETRYF.

This clonotype appeared a few times. This chain links TRBV7-6 with TRBJ2-3; D is ambiguous. CDR3 size: 15 residues. Germline V CDR1 and CDR2: SGHVS, FNYEAQ. V dropped 0 bases and J dropped 3 bases, with 10 bases sitting between them. The CDR3 is CASSLAEKLTDTQYF. CDR3 bases: TGTGCCAGCAGCTTAGCGGAAAAGCTAACAGATACGCAGTATTTT. Full variable domain (missing parts from reference TRBV7-6 and TRBJ2-3): GAGVSQSPRYKVTKRGQDVALRCDPISGHVSLYWYRQALGQGPEFLTYFNYEAQQDKSGLPNDRFSAERPEGSISTLTIQRTEQRDSAMYRCASSLAEKLTDTQYFGPGTRLTVL.

This chain joins TRBV20-1 and TRBJ2-2; perhaps TRBD1 as D (6 bases). The CDR3 is made up of 14 amino acids. Germline V lookup: CDR1 DFQATT, CDR2 SNEGSKA (reference sequence). Trimming stripped 3 bases from V and 0 bases from J, with 8 bases between. This CDR3 reads CSASRGSNTGELFF. CDR3 nucleotide sequence: TGCAGTGCTAGCAGGGGATCGAACACCGGGGAGCTGTTTTTT.

This chain uses TRBV29-1 with TRBJ1-2; D is perhaps TRBD1 (5 bases). CDR3 length equals 11 residues. Trimming took 6 bases from V and 8 from J, leaving 13 bases between them. CDR1 SQVTM and CDR2 ANQGSEA come from the germline V gene. The CDR3 protein is CSVRTGDGYTF. CDR3 nucleotides: TGCAGCGTGAGGACGGGGGACGGCTACACCTTC.

The rearrangement joins TRBV29-1 to TRBJ1-1; 9 bases line up with TRBD1. The CDR3 extends over 12 amino acids. Germline V lookup: CDR1 SQVTM, CDR2 ANQGSEA. After removal of 6 bases from V and 4 bases from J, the junction contained 3 bases not matched to a gene. The CDR3 sequence is CSVTGGITEAFF. The CDR3 DNA reads TGCAGCGTGACAGGGGGGATCACTGAAGCTTTCTTT.

The chain uses TRBV7-9 and TRBJ1-3; D gene uncertain. This CDR3 has 17 residues. The germline V gene has CDR1 SEHNR and CDR2 FQNEAQ (reference sequence). V shed 5 bases and J shed 0 bases, with 17 bases lying between them. Here the CDR3 DNA reads TGTGCCAGCAGCCCCCTCGGGAAGGCGGACTCTGGAAACACCATATATTTT. Translation: CASSPLGKADSGNTIYF. Looking up the rest from reference TRBV7-9 and TRBJ1-3 gives the full variable domain: DTGVSQNPRHKITKRGQNVTFRCDPISEHNRLYWYRQTLGQGPEFLTYFQNEAQLEKSRLLSDRFSAERPKGSFSTLEIQRTEQGDSAMYLCASSPLGKADSGNTIYFGEGSWLTVV.

The sample holds one count of this clonotype. The gene calls are TRBV4-1 and TRBJ2-7, with D possibly matching TRBD2 (6 bases). This CDR3 is 15 amino acids long. Trimming took 3 bases from V and 0 from J, leaving 12 bases between them. In germline, CDR1 is MGHRA, CDR2 YSYEKL. This CDR3 reads CASSQTLGSSYEQYF. DNA of the CDR3: TGCGCCAGCAGCCAGACCCTCGGGAGCTCCTACGAGCAGTACTTC.

The CDR3 here is CASSPGYRYGYTF. The CDR3 DNA reads TGTGCCAGCAGTCCCGGATACCGCTATGGCTACACCTTC. The gene calls are TRBV28 and TRBJ1-2; D remains unclear. V dropped 5 bases and J dropped 4 bases, with 11 bases sitting between them. This CDR3 is built from 13 residues. The germline gives CDR1 MDHEN, CDR2 SYDVKM.

This chain uses TRBV20-1 with TRBJ1-4; 7 nucleotides align to TRBD1. After removal of 2 bases from V and 4 bases from J, the junction contained 7 bases not matched to a gene. CDR3 size: 15 residues. Germline V gene data show CDR1 as DFQATT and CDR2 as SNEGSKA (reference sequence). The CDR3 DNA reads as TGCAGTGCTAGAAAAGCCGGGACAGTTAATGAAAAACTGTTTTTT. Its protein product is CSARKAGTVNEKLFF.

This clonotype was counted a few times. The chain has TRBV6-1 and TRBJ2-5; 7 nucleotides match TRBD1. This CDR3 contains 12 residues. In germline, CDR1 is MNHNS, CDR2 SASEGT. With 6 bases clipped from V and 9 bases from J, the junction kept 7 bases outside the gene matches. The CDR3 reads CASRPGGFAQYF. The CDR3 DNA sequence: TGTGCCAGCAGGCCAGGGGGTTTTGCCCAGTACTTC.

The V and J genes are TRBV29-1 and TRBJ2-7; D might be TRBD2 (5 bases). Germline lookup yields CDR1 SQVTM and CDR2 ANQGSEA. There are 14 residues in the CDR3. Trimming took off 3 bases at V and 0 bases at J, with 12 bases between the two ends. The CDR3 DNA reads TGCAGCGTTGACAAGGTGGGGAGCTCCTACGAGCAGTACTTC. It codes for CSVDKVGSSYEQYF.

J is TRBJ2-1 and V is TRBV11-2, with D possibly TRBD2 on 7 matching bases. The CDR3 has 14 residues. Trimming took off 11 bases at V and 0 bases at J, with 14 bases between the two ends. Germline CDR1 and CDR2: SGHAT and FQNNGV. CDR3 amino acids: CAGNGGPSYNEQFF. The CDR3 nucleotides read TGTGCCGGCAACGGGGGGCCCTCCTACAATGAGCAGTTCTTC.

In this sample, this clonotype turned up a few times. The rearrangement uses TRBV29-1 and TRBJ2-5, with D possibly called TRBD1 or TRBD2 (6 bases each). Germline V gene sequence: CDR1 SQVTM, CDR2 ANQGSEA. The CDR3 sequence is 13 residues long. The germline V and J ends were trimmed by 7 bases and 1 base, with 13 bases remaining between them. This chain's CDR3 is CSADRGVQETQYF. Here the CDR3 DNA reads TGCAGCGCAGATAGGGGGGTCCAAGAGACCCAGTACTTC.

This clonotype came up once. V gene TRBV27 combines with J gene TRBJ1-2; tentative D call: TRBD1 (6 bases). Germline V lookup: CDR1 MNHEY, CDR2 SMNVEV (reference sequence). V shed 6 bases and J shed 4 bases, with 18 bases lying between them. The CDR3 contains 15 residues. The CDR3 bases are TGTGCCAGCAGCCTTTTCGGACAGCCTCTCTATGGCTACACCTTC. It is translated as CASSLFGQPLYGYTF.

The genes are TRBV5-1 and TRBJ1-1; D call uncertain. CDR1 and CDR2 from the germline V gene are SGHRS and YFSETQ. V lost 0 bases, J lost 4 bases, and 13 bases lay in between. The length of the CDR3 is 15 residues. CDR3 sequence: CASSLDGNAGTEAFF. CDR3 bases: TGCGCCAGCAGCTTGGACGGGAACGCGGGCACTGAAGCTTTCTTT.

This chain joins TRBV4-1 and TRBJ1-1; TRBD1 is a possible D gene (5 bases). Germline CDR1 is MGHRA and CDR2 is YSYEKL. V shed 0 bases and J shed 5 bases, with 16 bases lying between them. The CDR3 is 16 amino acids. CDR3 region: CASSQDLSGLRTEAFF. For the CDR3, the DNA is TGCGCCAGCAGCCAAGATCTCTCAGGGCTAAGAACTGAAGCTTTCTTT.

This rearrangement joins TRBV19 to TRBJ2-5, with TRBD1 identical over 8 bases. The CDR3 is 17 amino acids. CDR1 is LNHDA and CDR2 is SQIVND in the germline V gene (reference sequence). After removal of 5 bases from V and 11 bases from J, the junction contained 22 bases not matched to a gene. CDR3 nucleotides: TGTGCCAGTAGTCTCCTTCCAGGACAGGGTCCAGGCAATGAGCAGTACTTC. Residues: CASSLLPGQGPGNEQYF.